The clone carrying this T cell receptor (beta chain) was recorded many times. Its specificity is not known. These data belong to a study of Graves' ophthalmopathy and Graves' hyperthyroidism. Findings and limits, study-wide: Between ophthalmopathy and stable hyperthyroidism, a 13-signature model drew a separation with nearly 90% sensitivity and less than 83% specificity. The authors also found most expanded thyroid clonotypes above 0.001 frequency in blood.

The CDR3 sequence is 16 residues long. Germline V gives CDR1 SNHLY, CDR2 FYNNEI. V was pared by 8 bases and J by 0 bases, with 20 bases between. Investigators amplified TCR beta CDR3 regions from RNA transcripts. First-round RT-PCR with HTBI primers preceded a second-round multiplex PCR. MiXCR, run by TCRdb on the multiplex PCR reads, gives a single entry per CDR3 protein. The sample gives a few hundred thousand distinct CDR3 sequences, about 16% of which show up once; about 7.3% is in the top ten. In this cohort's terms, stable hyperthyroidism meant no ophthalmopathy by 18 months of follow-up. Other autoimmune disease, uncontrolled infection, pregnancy and lactation led to exclusion.

The sequencing input was peripheral blood. The TCR comes from a woman younger than 35 with stable Graves' hyperthyroidism. V and J are TRBV2 and TRBJ2-7; D remains unclear. The CDR3 protein is CASAHGRQLSSYEQYF. The CDR3 nucleotides read TGTGCCAGCGCTCATGGACGGCAACTAAGCTCCTACGAGCAGTACTTC.